Listed below are T cell receptor beta chains from one sample, sequenced in a study of T-cell memory formation after mild COVID-19. TCRdb fed the 5' RACE reads into MiXCR, producing one record per CDR3 protein. This table holds a few hundred thousand distinct CDR3 sequences, more than 20% found once. The sequenced material came from PBMCs or a T cell subset sorted from them (not recorded which). The receptors originated from an adult woman who had mild COVID-19 (a few samples of this study predate the infection). Cell type and time point are not known. Both conserved end residues are part of each CDR3. The order of the fields is J gene, V gene, CDR3 protein.

TRBJ2-7	TRBV12-3/TRBV12-4	CASSLWAGGRVHEQYF
TRBJ2-1	TRBV5-1	CASSFDSGSYNEQFF
TRBJ2-1	TRBV5-1	CASSFGTSGSRVRNEQFF
TRBJ1-1	TRBV30	CAWSIDRVRDTEAFF
TRBJ1-1	TRBV6-2/TRBV6-3	CASSYGGPGTEAFF
TRBJ2-3	TRBV5-1	CASSPPGTSNFYTQYF
TRBJ1-1	TRBV6-5	CASGSEGVSEAFF
TRBJ1-1	TRBV20-1	CSAHPSLNTEAFF
TRBJ1-1	TRBV12-3/TRBV12-4	CASRSAGGMNTEAFF
TRBJ1-1	TRBV12-3/TRBV12-4	CASSLAGMNTEAFF
TRBJ2-1	TRBV6-2/TRBV6-3	CASSYSIATNYNEQFF
TRBJ1-5	TRBV6-1	CASCRQGSNQPQHF
TRBJ2-7	TRBV5-1	CASSKQASGGRNEQYF
TRBJ2-7	TRBV5-1	CASSFVAGGSYEQYF
TRBJ2-3	TRBV7-3	CASRRSSGGTDTQYF
TRBJ1-1	TRBV7-8	CASSLYGAWDEAFF
TRBJ2-2	TRBV6-2/TRBV6-3	CASNQGPRERDTGELFF
TRBJ2-3	TRBV7-2	CASSTRLAGSDTQYF
TRBJ2-7	TRBV30	CAWNREIELYF
TRBJ1-5	TRBV7-9	CASSFDDGPQHF
TRBJ2-5	TRBV4-1	CASSEPERGTQYF
TRBJ2-3	TRBV12-3/TRBV12-4	CASIQGQGTDTQYF
TRBJ1-2	TRBV6-5	CASSGLGYGYTF
TRBJ2-5	TRBV5-1	CASSLAPVGELETQYF
TRBJ2-1	TRBV6-1	CASSEAGGTYNEQFF
TRBJ1-2	TRBV4-2	CASSQVPGQGAGYTF
TRBJ2-1	TRBV7-9	CASSLDEQFF
TRBJ2-2	TRBV12-3/TRBV12-4	CASSFSQNTGELFF
TRBJ2-3	TRBV6-5	CASSKSGQSTDTQYF
TRBJ1-3	TRBV7-9	CASSYEGQYSGNTIYF
TRBJ2-7	TRBV18	CASSPQVAGGYEQYF